This T cell receptor (beta chain) was documented in a study of response to subunit inactivated influenza vaccine. General study findings and limits: A suggestion made by the authors is that each seasonal influenza vaccination recruits few new T cells.

This clonotype was counted a few times. Its antigen is still unknown. Trimming stripped 9 bases from V and 1 base from J, with 17 bases between. The CDR3 length is 16 residues. The V gene's germline CDR1 is KGHDR and CDR2 SFDVKD. TCRdb reprocessed the RT-PCR reads via MiXCR and lists one record per CDR3 protein. The data show 500,000 to 600,000 distinct CDR3 sequences, about 11% seen once. This chain connects TRBV24-1 to TRBJ2-2; D might be TRBD1 (6 bases). The sequence derives from a middle-aged man who received an inactivated influenza vaccine. The sample in question was PBMCs from blood, obtained on the day of vaccination. CDR3 protein: CATSRAMGQNTGELFF. For the CDR3, the DNA is TGTGCCACCTCTCGCGCTATGGGACAGAACACCGGGGAGCTGTTTTTT.